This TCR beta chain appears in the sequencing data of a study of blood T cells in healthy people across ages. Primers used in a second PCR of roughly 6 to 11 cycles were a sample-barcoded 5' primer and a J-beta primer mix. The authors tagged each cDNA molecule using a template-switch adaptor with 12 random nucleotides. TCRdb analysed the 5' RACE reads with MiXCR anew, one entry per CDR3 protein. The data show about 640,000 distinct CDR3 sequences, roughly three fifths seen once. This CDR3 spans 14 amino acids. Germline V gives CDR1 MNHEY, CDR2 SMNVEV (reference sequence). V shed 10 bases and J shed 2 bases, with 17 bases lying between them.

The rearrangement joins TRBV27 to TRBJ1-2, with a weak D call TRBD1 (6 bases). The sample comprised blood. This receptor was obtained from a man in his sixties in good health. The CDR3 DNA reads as TGTGCCACCAGGGGAGGGGCGGAAAACTATGGCTACACCTTC. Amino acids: CATRGGAENYGYTF.